Sequencing of this T cell receptor beta chain was carried out in a study of technical replicates of blood from a few donors. Trimming took off 0 bases at V and 2 bases at J, with 8 bases between the two ends. The germline V gene encodes CDR1 MGHRA and CDR2 YSYEKL. This CDR3 contains 15 residues. Here immunoSEQ multiplex PCR was the method, and the copy in TCRdb shows in-frame clones only, minus some. The data hold tens of thousands of clones, with approximately 95% observed a single time. Sequences were obtained from T cells isolated from PBMCs. The chain carries TRBV4-1 and TRBJ1-3; weak D call: TRBD1 (5 bases). The sequence was collected from a human donor in good health. The CDR3 DNA sequence: TGCGCCAGCAGCCAAGATGGGGGGACTGGAAACACCATATATTTT. Protein sequence: CASSQDGGTGNTIYF.